The rows below give T cell receptor beta chains drawn from one sample of a study of post-analysis software for immune sequencing data. Using its own MiXCR run on the PCR reads, TCRdb lists one record per CDR3 protein. The sample contains hundreds of thousands of distinct CDR3 sequences, about 27% of which appear only once. Sequencing was done on a sample of blood. The receptors derive from a girl aged 5-17 years with multiple sclerosis. CDR3s include the opening cysteine and the closing phenylalanine or tryptophan. D genes are given only for firm matches. Rows give clone size only sometimes, using once, few, many, or a class for an expanded clone.

D gene	J gene	V gene	clone size	CDR3 length	CDR3 DNA	CDR3 protein
-	TRBJ2-7	TRBV7-2	few	14	TGTGCCAGCAGCCGGGGACAGCCCGGGGGCGAGCAGTACTTC	CASSRGQPGGEQYF
-	TRBJ1-5	TRBV6-5	-	15	TGTGCCAGCAGTCCGACGCCCTCGGGAAATCAGCCCCAGCATTTT	CASSPTPSGNQPQHF
TRBD2	TRBJ2-3	TRBV29-1	-	14	TGCAGCGTTGTCGAGCGGGAGAGGATAGATACGCAGTATTTT	CSVVERERIDTQYF
TRBD1	TRBJ2-7	TRBV3-1	few	16	TGTGCCAGCAGCCAAGTACGGGACAGGGGGGCTGATGAGCAGTACTTC	CASSQVRDRGADEQYF
TRBD1	TRBJ2-4	TRBV20-1	many	14	TGCAGTGCTCCGGACAGGGCGGCCAAAAACATTCAGTACTTC	CSAPDRAAKNIQYF
-	TRBJ2-1	TRBV7-2	-	12	TGTGCCAGCAGCCCCTCTGTGGGGGAGCAGTTCTTC	CASSPSVGEQFF
-	TRBJ2-3	TRBV20-1	-	15	TGCAGTGCCAAAACTTACACCGGGCGACGGGATACGCAGTATTTT	CSAKTYTGRRDTQYF
TRBD2	TRBJ2-1	TRBV29-1	-	14	TGCAGCGTGAAAATAGCGGGAGGGCGTGGTGAGCAGTTCTTC	CSVKIAGGRGEQFF
TRBD2	TRBJ2-3	TRBV7-9	many	14	TGTGCCAGTTCCGGGACTATAAAATCAGATACGCAGTATTTT	CASSGTIKSDTQYF
-	TRBJ1-1	TRBV7-9	few	12	TGTGCCAGCAGCTTACCAGGGAGTGGAGCTTTCTTT	CASSLPGSGAFF
-	TRBJ2-5	TRBV4-3	few	13	TGCGCCAGCAGCCAAATAAGGGGGGAGACCCAGTACTTC	CASSQIRGETQYF
-	TRBJ2-5	TRBV7-9	-	19	TGTGCCAGCAGCTTAAGAATGGCCTCACCGGGGGCCCGCCAGGAGACCCAGTACTTC	CASSLRMASPGARQETQYF
TRBD1	TRBJ2-4	TRBV12-3/TRBV12-4	-	15	TGTGCCAGCAGACAGAGGGGGCTATCCAAAAACATTCAGTACTTC	CASRQRGLSKNIQYF
-	TRBJ2-7	TRBV6-1	-	15	TGTGCCAGCAGTGAAGCGGTTAGCGGCGCCTACGAGCAGTACTTC	CASSEAVSGAYEQYF
TRBD1	TRBJ2-1	TRBV20-1	-	13	TGCAGTGCTAGACGGACAGGCTACAATGAGCAGTTCTTC	CSARRTGYNEQFF
TRBD2	TRBJ2-7	TRBV6-6	-	15	TGTGCCAGCACGTCTAGCGGGGTCTCCAGGGACGAGCAGTACTTC	CASTSSGVSRDEQYF
TRBD2	TRBJ2-1	TRBV12-3/TRBV12-4	few	17	TGTGCCAGCAACCCGGGCACTAGCGACTTTTCCTACAATGAGCAGTTCTTC	CASNPGTSDFSYNEQFF
-	TRBJ2-1	TRBV20-1	-	14	TGCAGTGCTAGACCAGCGAGATTTTACAATGAGCAGTTCTTC	CSARPARFYNEQFF
TRBD1	TRBJ2-4	TRBV6-5	many	16	TGTGCCAGCAGACCCCCGGGACAGCTAGCCAAAAACATTCAGTACTTC	CASRPPGQLAKNIQYF
-	TRBJ2-7	TRBV6-6	few	15	TGTGCCAGCAGACCGAGCGGACAGAACTCCTACGAGCAGTACTTC	CASRPSGQNSYEQYF
-	TRBJ1-1	TRBV4-2	-	14	TGTGCCAGCAGCCGAGATGGGCCGAACACTGAAGCTTTCTTT	CASSRDGPNTEAFF
TRBD1	TRBJ2-1	TRBV10-1	-	18	TGCGCCAGCAGTGAGACAAACACCGGGACAGGGCGATACAATGAGCAGTTCTTC	CASSETNTGTGRYNEQFF
TRBD2	TRBJ2-1	TRBV6-1	few	18	TGTGCCAGCCGTCGCGGACTAGCGGGTAGCAGCTCCTACAATGAGCAGTTCTTC	CASRRGLAGSSSYNEQFF
-	TRBJ2-3	TRBV28	-	14	TGTGCCAGCAGTCGCCGGGACTCCACAGATACGCAGTATTTT	CASSRRDSTDTQYF
-	TRBJ2-2	TRBV4-2	-	16	TGTGCCAGCAGCCAAGTGAGTAGCGGACCCACCGGGGAGCTGTTTTTT	CASSQVSSGPTGELFF
TRBD1	TRBJ2-5	TRBV20-1	few	15	TGCAGTGCTGATGACAGGGGGGACGGAGAAGAGACCCAGTACTTC	CSADDRGDGEETQYF
-	TRBJ2-2	TRBV9	-	14	TGTGCCAGCAGCATCCGCAGGGACCCCGGGGAGCTGTTTTTT	CASSIRRDPGELFF
TRBD2	TRBJ2-3	TRBV7-2	-	16	TGTGCCAGCAGCTTAGTGGGCGGGGGGGCCACAGATACGCAGTATTTT	CASSLVGGGATDTQYF
-	TRBJ2-1	TRBV29-1	many	13	TGCAGCGTTGTAGCGGAACCCTACAATGAGCAGTTCTTC	CSVVAEPYNEQFF
TRBD2	TRBJ2-1	TRBV28	few	13	TGTGCCAGCAAGGCTAGCGGTTACAATGAGCAGTTCTTC	CASKASGYNEQFF
TRBD2	TRBJ2-1	TRBV24-1	-	14	TGTGCCACCAGCGAAACTAGCGGGTATCATGAGCAGTTCTTC	CATSETSGYHEQFF
-	TRBJ2-4	TRBV4-3	-	15	TGCGCCAGCAGCCAAGGGGTGGGAGCCAAAAACATTCAGTACTTC	CASSQGVGAKNIQYF
-	TRBJ1-1	TRBV5-6	-	14	TGTGCCAGCAGCTTGTACGGGTTCGCGGATGAAGCTTTCTTT	CASSLYGFADEAFF